The clone carrying this TCR beta chain was observed once. This sample was taken from a study of T cell changes during pregnancy in multiple sclerosis. This CDR3 has 16 residues. Germline-derived CDR1 and CDR2 are SEHNR and FQNEAQ (reference sequence). Trimming took 1 base from V and 3 from J, leaving 13 bases between them. Libraries were prepared by immunoSEQ multiplex PCR; TCRdb keeps only in-frame clonotypes and omits some of them. The sample comprises about 97,000 clones, over 75% of which are singletons, and 0.7% to 0.9% rests with the top ten. The rearrangement joins TRBV7-9 to TRBJ2-1; TRBD1 might be the D (6 bases). Sample: peripheral blood, taken in the second trimester of pregnancy. The clonotype comes from a female donor in good health, enrolled as a control in a pregnancy study. DNA for the CDR3: TGTGCCAGCAGCTTAGATGTCGTCAGGGGCTACAATGAGCAGTTCTTC. Amino acid sequence: CASSLDVVRGYNEQFF.